The TCR beta chain described here comes from a study of PD-1 blockade in classical Hodgkin lymphoma. Described time point: cycle 4 day 1 (C4D1), after 6 weeks of nivolumab. All trial patients relapsed after autologous stem cell transplantation. Sequencing used immunoSEQ multiplex PCR; TCRdb keeps in-frame clones, though not all of them. The table includes tens of thousands of clones, around 78% detected once. Germline-derived CDR1 and CDR2 are SEHNR and FQNEAQ (reference sequence). V gave up 6 bases and J gave up 1 base, with 12 bases separating them. The length of the CDR3 is 15 residues. The sequence came from a human donor with classical Hodgkin lymphoma. The gene calls are TRBV7-9 and TRBJ2-2; D call uncertain. The sample here was peripheral blood mononuclear cells (PBMCs), taken before the fourth cycle of nivolumab. The CDR3 nucleotides read TGTGCCAGCAGTTACGACCGAGGGAACACCGGGGAGCTGTTTTTT. It is translated as CASSYDRGNTGELFF.